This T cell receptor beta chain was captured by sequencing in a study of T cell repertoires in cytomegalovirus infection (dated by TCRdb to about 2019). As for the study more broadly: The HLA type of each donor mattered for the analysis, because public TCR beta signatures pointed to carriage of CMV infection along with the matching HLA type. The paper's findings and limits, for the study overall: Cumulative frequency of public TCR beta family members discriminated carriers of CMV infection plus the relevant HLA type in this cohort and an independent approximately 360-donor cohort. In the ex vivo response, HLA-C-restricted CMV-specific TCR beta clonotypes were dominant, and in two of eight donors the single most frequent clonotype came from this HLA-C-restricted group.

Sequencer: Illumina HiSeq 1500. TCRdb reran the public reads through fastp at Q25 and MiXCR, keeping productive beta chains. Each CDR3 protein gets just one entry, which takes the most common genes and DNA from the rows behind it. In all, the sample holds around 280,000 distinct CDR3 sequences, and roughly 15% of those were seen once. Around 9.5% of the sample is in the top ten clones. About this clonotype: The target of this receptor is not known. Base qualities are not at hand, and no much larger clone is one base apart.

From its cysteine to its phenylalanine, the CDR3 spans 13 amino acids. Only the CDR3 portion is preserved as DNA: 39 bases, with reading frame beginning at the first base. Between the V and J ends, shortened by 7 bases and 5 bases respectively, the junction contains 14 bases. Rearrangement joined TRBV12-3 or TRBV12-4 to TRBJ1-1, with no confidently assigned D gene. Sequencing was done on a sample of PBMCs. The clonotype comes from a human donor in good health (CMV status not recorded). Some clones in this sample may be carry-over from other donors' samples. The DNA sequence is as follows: TGTGCCAGCACGTCCGGACCAGCAACTGAAGCTTTCTTT. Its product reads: CASTSGPATEAFF.